Included here is one T cell receptor beta chain sequence, with context. As yet, its antigen is unknown. Generated by immunoSEQ multiplex PCR, the TCRdb table keeps only in-frame clones and is missing some. This table holds about 140,000 clones, approximately 80% found once. The data belong to a study of cytotoxic CD8 clonotypes in ibrutinib-treated CLL. Study context: Patients: 11 to 12 relapsed/refractory, 15 treatment-naive, fewer than 18 IGHV unmutated. Regarding the study as a whole: At baseline, clonality was higher than in age-matched healthy donors and correlated with CD8+ counts.

Sample: PBMCs, taken after 36 months of ibrutinib treatment. The TCR sequence derives from a human donor with chronic lymphocytic leukemia.

The CDR3 coding sequence is TGCGCCAGCAGCCAAAGACAGGGGGTCTACGAGCAGTACTTC. Protein product: CASSQRQGVYEQYF. This sequence joins TRBV4-1 and TRBJ2-7, with 9 bases matching TRBD1. V lost 2 bases and J lost 3; bases outside the gene matches: 2. Germline CDR1 MGHRA, CDR2 YSYEKL. This CDR3 has 14 amino acids.